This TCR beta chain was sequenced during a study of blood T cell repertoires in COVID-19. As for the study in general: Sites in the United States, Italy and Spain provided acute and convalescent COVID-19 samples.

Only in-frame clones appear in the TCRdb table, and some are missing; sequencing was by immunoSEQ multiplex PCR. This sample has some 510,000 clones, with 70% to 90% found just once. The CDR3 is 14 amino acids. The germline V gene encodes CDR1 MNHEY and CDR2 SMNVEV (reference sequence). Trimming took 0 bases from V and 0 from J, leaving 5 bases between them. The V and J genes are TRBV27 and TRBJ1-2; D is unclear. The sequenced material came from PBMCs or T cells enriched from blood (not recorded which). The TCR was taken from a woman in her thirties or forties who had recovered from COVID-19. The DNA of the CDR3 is TGTGCCAGCAGTTTATCAAGAGCTAACTATGGCTACACCTTC. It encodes CASSLSRANYGYTF.